These T cell receptor beta chains were read from a single sample in a study of control samples from healthy donors and cancer patients. The assay was immunoSEQ multiplex PCR, and TCRdb's table has in-frame clones only and misses some. The sample consists of under 80,000 clones, around 93% of them appearing once. Sequencing input: blood. These receptor sequences come from a woman aged 25 to 39 in good health. Both conserved end residues are part of each CDR3. Fields, in order: J gene, clone size, V gene, D gene, CDR3 protein, CDR3 DNA. A D gene is named only where the DNA matches it firmly. Clone size is given for some rows only: seen once, a few or many times, or a class if the clone is expanded.

TRBJ2-1 | - | TRBV19 | TRBD2 | CASSMTSLPNEQFF | TGTGCCAGTAGTATGACTAGCCTTCCCAATGAGCAGTTCTTC
TRBJ2-1 | - | TRBV29-1 | - | CSGGQGAWEQFF | TGCAGTGGCGGGCAAGGGGCATGGGAGCAGTTCTTC
TRBJ2-7 | - | TRBV29-1 | - | CSVEEESSYEQYF | TGCAGCGTTGAAGAGGAGAGCTCCTACGAGCAGTACTTC
TRBJ2-2 | - | TRBV5-1 | TRBD2 | CASSLGLAENTGELFF | TGCGCCAGCAGCCTGGGACTAGCGGAGAACACCGGGGAGCTGTTTTTT
TRBJ1-5 | - | TRBV28 | - | CASRRPGVTQHF | TGTGCCAGCAGGCGCCCGGGGGTGACCCAGCATTTT
TRBJ1-1 | - | TRBV5-1 | - | CASSLGDTEAFF | TGCGCCAGCAGCTTGGGGGACACTGAAGCTTTCTTT
TRBJ2-5 | - | TRBV18 | - | CASSPRGAQETQYF | TGTGCCAGCTCACCAAGGGGGGCCCAAGAGACCCAGTACTTC
TRBJ2-1 | - | TRBV18 | - | CASSPGQGSYNEQFF | TGTGCCAGCTCACCAGGGCAGGGGTCATACAATGAGCAGTTCTTC
TRBJ1-5 | - | TRBV4-1 | - | CASSQDRRYQPQHF | TGCGCCAGCAGCCAAGATCGGCGGTACCAGCCCCAGCATTTT
TRBJ2-2 | once | TRBV5-1 | - | CASSPGGRRTGELFF | TGCGCCAGCAGCCCCGGGGGGCGACGCACCGGGGAGCTGTTTTTT
TRBJ1-3 | - | TRBV7-9 | - | CASSSRAQPITSGNTIYF | TGTGCCAGCAGCTCCCGCGCACAGCCAATTACCTCTGGAAACACCATATATTTT